The TCR beta chain under discussion was sequenced for a study of CD8 T cells in ankylosing spondylitis. In its sample, this clonotype was seen a few times. Its antigen is unidentified. Study results and limitations: Relatively scarce in peripheral blood, disease-linked clones were CD8+. Significant enrichment of disease-linked clones was reportedly seen in matched ankylosing spondylitis synovial fluid. Before this, some motif variants had been reported in reactive arthritis synovial fluid and blood.

J gave up 6 bases and V 5 bases, and 13 bases lay outside the gene matches. The CDR3 has 15 amino acids. Germline V CDR1 and CDR2: MNHNS, SASEGT. In making TCR beta libraries, quantitative 5'-RACE with molecular barcodes was used. MiXCR was run by TCRdb on the 5' RACE reads, yielding one entry per CDR3 protein. Of some 200,000 distinct CDR3 sequences in the sample, around 13% were seen once. The chain joins TRBV6-1 to TRBJ2-7; 7 nucleotides agree with TRBD1. The sample was blood, either unsorted or a sorted T cell fraction (not recorded which). The source of this sequence is a male donor with ankylosing spondylitis or in good health (not recorded which). The CDR3 protein is CASSPTRQGFSEQYF. The CDR3 DNA sequence: TGTGCCAGCAGTCCCACCCGACAGGGTTTTTCCGAGCAGTACTTC.